These 25 T cell receptor beta chains were sequenced from one sample in a study of cytomegalovirus exposure and HLA in healthy donors. Primers for the PCR totalled 60 Vbeta and 13 Jbeta. Clones were read by immunoSEQ multiplex PCR, and TCRdb kept only the in-frame ones, dropping some. The sample contains 150,000 to 200,000 clones, approximately 80% of which appear only once. Sequencing was done on a sample of PBMCs. The receptors here all came from a man aged 18 to 29 in good health and CMV-seronegative.

This chain uses TRBV5-1 with TRBJ1-2; 7 positions match TRBD1. V was pared by 5 bases and J by 2 bases, with 6 bases of the junction left unmatched. This CDR3 is 14 amino acids long. Germline V lookup: CDR1 SGHRS, CDR2 YFSETQ. CDR3 protein: CASRVRDSNYGYTF. The DNA of the CDR3 is TGCGCCAGCAGGGTGCGGGACAGCAACTATGGCTACACCTTC.

This clone was detected once. The V and J genes are TRBV7-2 and TRBJ2-7, with 7 bases fitting TRBD2. CDR3 length equals 14 residues. V shed 1 base, J shed 4 bases, and the junction held 4 bases outside the gene matches. Looked up from germline, CDR1 is SGHTA and CDR2 is FQGNSA. The CDR3 region has the DNA TGTGCCAGCAGCTTAGGCGACGGGGGGTACGAGCAGTACTTC. It specifies CASSLGDGGYEQYF.

The chain has TRBV4-3 and TRBJ1-2; unclear D gene. CDR1 and CDR2 from the germline V gene are LGHNA and YSLEER. The CDR3 totals 14 residues. V gave up 2 bases and J gave up 2 bases, with 9 bases separating them. CDR3 nucleotides: TGCGCCAGCAGCCAAAGGACGGGAAACTATGGCTACACCTTC. It specifies CASSQRTGNYGYTF.

The rearrangement uses TRBV5-1 and TRBJ2-7, with 7 bases identical to TRBD1. V gave up 5 bases and J gave up 4 bases; unmatched junction bases: 12. The CDR3 consists of 15 residues. Germline V gene data show CDR1 as SGHRS and CDR2 as YFSETQ. In DNA, the CDR3 is TGCGCCAGCAGGCCACAGGGGACGACAGTTTACGAGCAGTACTTC. Amino acid sequence: CASRPQGTTVYEQYF.

This sequence joins TRBV11-1 and TRBJ2-1; 11 positions agree with TRBD2. V shed 2 bases and J 8 bases; nucleotides not matched to a gene: 11. Germline V gene data show CDR1 as SGHAT and CDR2 as FQDESV (reference sequence). The CDR3 length is 17 residues. CDR3 DNA sequence: TGTGCCAGCAGCTTATTGGCCGTAGCGGGAGGGTTCGATGAGCAGTTCTTC. Protein product: CASSLLAVAGGFDEQFF.

The J gene is TRBJ2-7, the V gene TRBV7-9, with a weak D call TRBD2 (5 bases). Deletions cut 1 base from V and 3 bases from J, with 13 bases between. This CDR3 region has 15 residues. Germline loops: CDR1 SEHNR, CDR2 FQNEAQ (reference sequence). CDR3 amino acids: CASSLVRGQDYEQYF. For the CDR3, the DNA is TGTGCCAGCAGCTTAGTTCGCGGGCAGGACTACGAGCAGTACTTC. The full variable domain, its missing parts supplied by reference TRBV7-9 and TRBJ2-7, is DTGVSQNPRHKITKRGQNVTFRCDPISEHNRLYWYRQTLGQGPEFLTYFQNEAQLEKSRLLSDRFSAERPKGSFSTLEIQRTEQGDSAMYLCASSLVRGQDYEQYFGPGTRLTVT.

This clone has only one observation. The chain recombines TRBV6-5 with TRBJ1-2; D perhaps matches TRBD1 (6 bases). Germline values: CDR1 MNHEY, CDR2 SVGAGI. V was pared by 4 bases and J by 2 bases, with 8 bases between. The CDR3 has 13 amino acids. The chain's CDR3 is CASSLGQNYGYTF. DNA of the CDR3: TGTGCCAGCAGTTTAGGACAGAACTATGGCTACACCTTC.

V gene TRBV5-6 combines with J gene TRBJ2-2; possibly TRBD2 for D (6 bases). This CDR3 comprises 16 residues. V lost 0 bases, J lost 0 bases, and 9 bases lay in between. Germline-derived CDR1 and CDR2 are SGHDT and YYEEEE. CDR3 DNA: TGTGCCAGCAGCTTGGTCGGGAGAGCGAACACCGGGGAGCTGTTTTTT. Translated, it gives CASSLVGRANTGELFF.

The chain is built from TRBV11-3 and TRBJ2-7, with TRBD2 identical over 10 bases. CDR1 SGHNT and CDR2 YENEEA come from the germline V gene. The CDR3 contains 16 residues. The ends lost 4 bases at V and 2 bases at J; junction bases unmatched: 8. This CDR3 reads CASSSLRTSGPYEQYF. CDR3 bases: TGTGCCAGCAGCTCTCTTCGGACTAGCGGACCCTACGAGCAGTACTTC.

CDR3 in DNA: TGTGCCAGCAGTCTCTCCGGGACTCCCTTACATGAGCAGTTCTTC. It codes for CASSLSGTPLHEQFF. This chain joins TRBV6-6 and TRBJ2-1, with D possibly matching TRBD2 (6 bases). Germline CDR1 is MNHNY and CDR2 is SVGAGI (reference sequence). This CDR3 comprises 15 residues. Trimming pared 5 bases from V and 8 bases from J, leaving 19 bases between.

The rearrangement uses TRBV29-1 and TRBJ1-1, with 7 bases identical to TRBD1. CDR3 length: 15 residues. V shed 7 bases, J shed 1 base, and the junction held 12 bases outside the gene matches. CDR1 and CDR2 from the germline V gene are SQVTM and ANQGSEA. The CDR3, as DNA: TGCAGCGGCTTTCGGGACAGTAACAGGAACACTGAAGCTTTCTTT. Protein: CSGFRDSNRNTEAFF.

The rearrangement uses TRBV19 and TRBJ2-4, with D maybe TRBD2 (5 bases). Germline V CDR1 and CDR2: LNHDA, SQIVND (reference sequence). This CDR3 region has 14 residues. The germline V and J ends were trimmed by 3 bases and 8 bases, with 14 bases remaining between them. The DNA of the CDR3 is TGTGCCAGTAGTATTAACGGGATCCCCGACATTCAGTACTTC. This codes for CASSINGIPDIQYF.

J is TRBJ2-1 and V is TRBV10-1; 7 bases are shared with TRBD2. Unmatched junction bases numbered 9, after V lost 5 bases and J lost 5 bases. This CDR3 contains 15 residues. Germline CDR1 is WNHNN and CDR2 is SYGVQD (reference sequence). CDR3 DNA: TGCGCCAGCAGTCCCTTGGGCGGGGGAGACAATGAGCAGTTCTTC. It is translated as CASSPLGGGDNEQFF.

There are a few counts of this clone. This chain uses TRBV10-3 with TRBJ2-3; perhaps TRBD2 as D (5 bases). Looked up from germline, CDR1 is ENHRY and CDR2 is SYGVKD. The germline V and J ends were trimmed by 3 bases and 0 bases, with 10 bases remaining between them. The CDR3 has 15 amino acids. CDR3 amino acids: CAISDPGSSTDTQYF. In nucleotides, the CDR3 is TGTGCCATCAGTGACCCGGGGTCTAGCACAGATACGCAGTATTTT.

The chain recombines TRBV29-1 with TRBJ2-7; TRBD1 might be the D (5 bases). CDR3 length: 17 amino acids. CDR1 is SQVTM, CDR2 ANQGSEA, per germline. Trimming took 1 base from V and 1 from J, leaving 20 bases between them. The DNA of the CDR3 is TGCAGCGTTGAAGCTAGAAATAGAACAGGTAGTTCCTACGAGCAGTACTTC. Protein: CSVEARNRTGSSYEQYF.

The genes are TRBV29-1 and TRBJ2-3; 8 positions agree with TRBD1. V lost 0 bases to trimming and J lost 3 bases; unmatched junction nucleotides: 8. This CDR3 region has 16 residues. Per germline, CDR1 SQVTM and CDR2 ANQGSEA. DNA of the CDR3: TGCAGCGTTGAAGATCAGGACAGGGTGTGGACAGATACGCAGTATTTT. Its protein is CSVEDQDRVWTDTQYF.

This rearrangement joins TRBV2 to TRBJ1-1; maybe TRBD1 (6 bases). The CDR3 consists of 15 residues. The V end was cut by 9 bases, the J end by 1 base, with 18 bases between. Per the germline V gene, CDR1 is SNHLY and CDR2 is FYNNEI. This CDR3 reads CARDSNRETNTEAFF. CDR3 nucleotides: TGTGCCAGGGATTCGAACAGGGAGACGAACACTGAAGCTTTCTTT.

The V call is TRBV30, the J call TRBJ2-7; TRBD2 might be the D (7 bases). Trimming left V 5 bases short and J 4 bases short, with 18 bases between. The CDR3 length is 14 residues. Germline lookup yields CDR1 GTSNPN and CDR2 SVGIG (reference sequence). CDR3 loop: CAWGRGRGPYEQYF. In DNA form, the CDR3 reads TGTGCCTGGGGGCGCGGGCGGGGGCCTTACGAGCAGTACTTC.

This clone appeared once. V and J are TRBV7-9 and TRBJ2-7, with 9 bases fitting TRBD2. The germline V gene has CDR1 SEHNR and CDR2 FQNEAQ (reference sequence). This CDR3 region has 15 residues. J lost 7 bases, V lost 4 bases, and 11 bases had no gene match. The CDR3 here is CASSSRLAEAWEQYF. The CDR3, as DNA: TGTGCCAGCAGCTCCAGACTAGCGGAAGCCTGGGAGCAGTACTTC.

The chain has TRBV5-1 and TRBJ1-4; D is undetermined. CDR1 is SGHRS and CDR2 is YFSETQ in the germline V gene. The V gene lost 2 bases and the J gene lost 7 bases, with 18 bases spanning the gap. The CDR3 loop spans 16 amino acids. In DNA form, the CDR3 reads TGCGCCAGCAGCTTAAACGAGGCTAGATTTGGTGAAAAACTGTTTTTT. Amino acids: CASSLNEARFGEKLFF.

The gene calls are TRBV11-1 and TRBJ2-6; weak D call: TRBD1 (5 bases). Germline V gives CDR1 SGHAT, CDR2 FQDESV (reference sequence). The CDR3 totals 15 residues. Trimming left V 5 bases short and J 0 bases short, with 8 bases between. For the CDR3, the DNA is TGTGCCAGCAGCCAGGGTGTCTCTGGGGCCAACGTCCTGACTTTC. Translating it yields CASSQGVSGANVLTF. Supplemented by reference TRBV11-1 and TRBJ2-6, the full variable domain reads EAEVAQSPRYKITEKSQAVAFWCDPISGHATLYWYRQILGQGPELLVQFQDESVVDDSQLPKDRFSAERLKGVDSTLKIQPAELGDSAMYLCASSQGVSGANVLTFGAGSRLTVL.

This sequence joins TRBV27 and TRBJ2-1, with a possible D match to TRBD1 (6 bases). Per the germline V gene, CDR1 is MNHEY and CDR2 is SMNVEV (reference sequence). The CDR3 is made up of 13 amino acids. V lost 5 bases and J lost 4, with 9 bases in between. The CDR3 is CASSDGQYNEQFF. The DNA of the CDR3 is TGTGCCAGCAGTGACGGACAGTACAATGAGCAGTTCTTC.

Only one count was recorded for this clone. In nucleotides, the CDR3 is TGTGCCTGGAGTTCTTCTGGCGAGACCCAGTACTTC. Encoded protein: CAWSSSGETQYF. The chain is built from TRBV30 and TRBJ2-5; D unclear. Germline loops: CDR1 GTSNPN, CDR2 SVGIG (reference sequence). This CDR3 contains 12 residues. V was clipped by 2 bases and J by 5 bases, with 9 bases between them.

For this clone: Distinct nucleotide sequences in the sample also encode this CDR3. The gene calls are TRBV4-1 and TRBJ1-6; TRBD1 might be the D (6 bases). V was pared by 1 base and J by 0 bases, with 16 bases between. The CDR3 has 19 residues. CDR1 MGHRA and CDR2 YSYEKL come from the germline V gene. CDR3 nucleotide sequence: TGCGCCAGCAGCCAAGTACAGGGTTTTTCGAGCTCCTATAATTCACCCCTCCACTTT. As protein: CASSQVQGFSSSYNSPLHF.

The V and J genes are TRBV6-1 and TRBJ1-3, with 7 bases that match TRBD1. V shed 5 bases and J 7 bases; nucleotides not matched to a gene: 5. Germline CDR1 reads MNHNS; CDR2 reads SASEGT. The CDR3 has 13 amino acids. Here the CDR3 DNA reads TGTGCCAGCAGTTCCCGACAGGGCAACACCATATATTTT. The encoded protein is CASSSRQGNTIYF.